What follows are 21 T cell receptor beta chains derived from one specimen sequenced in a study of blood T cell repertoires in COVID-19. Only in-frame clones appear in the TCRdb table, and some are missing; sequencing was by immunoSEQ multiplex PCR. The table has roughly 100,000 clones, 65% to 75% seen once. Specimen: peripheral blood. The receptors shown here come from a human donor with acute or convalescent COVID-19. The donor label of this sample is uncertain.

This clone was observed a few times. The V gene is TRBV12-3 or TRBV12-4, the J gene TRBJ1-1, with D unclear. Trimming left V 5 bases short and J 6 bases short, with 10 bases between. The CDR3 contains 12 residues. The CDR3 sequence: CASSTGIAEAFF. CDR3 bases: TGTGCCAGCAGTACGGGGATCGCTGAAGCTTTCTTT.

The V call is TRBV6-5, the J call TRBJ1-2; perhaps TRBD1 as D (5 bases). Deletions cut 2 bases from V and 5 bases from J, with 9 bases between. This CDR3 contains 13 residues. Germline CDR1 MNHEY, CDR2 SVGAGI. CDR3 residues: CASSYMGGYGYTF. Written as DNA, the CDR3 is TGTGCCAGCAGTTACATGGGGGGATATGGCTACACCTTC.

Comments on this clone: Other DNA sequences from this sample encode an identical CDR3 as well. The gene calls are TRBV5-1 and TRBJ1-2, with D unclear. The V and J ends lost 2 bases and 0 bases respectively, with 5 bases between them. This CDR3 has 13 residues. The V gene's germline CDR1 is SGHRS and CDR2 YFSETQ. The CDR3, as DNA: TGCGCCAGCAGCTTAACAACTAACTATGGCTACACCTTC. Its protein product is CASSLTTNYGYTF.

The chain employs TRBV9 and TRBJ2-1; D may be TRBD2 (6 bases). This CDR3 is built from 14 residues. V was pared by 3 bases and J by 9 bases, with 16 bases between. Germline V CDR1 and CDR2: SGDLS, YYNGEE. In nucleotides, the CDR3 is TGTGCCAGCAGCGGAACAACTAGCTCCAGTGAGCAGTTCTTC. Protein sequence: CASSGTTSSSEQFF.

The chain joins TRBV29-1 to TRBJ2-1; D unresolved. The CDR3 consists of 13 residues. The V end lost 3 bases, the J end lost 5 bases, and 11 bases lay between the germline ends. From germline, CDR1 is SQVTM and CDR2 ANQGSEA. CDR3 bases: TGCAGCGTTGAGCGGTCGAGAGACAATGAGCAGTTCTTC. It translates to CSVERSRDNEQFF.

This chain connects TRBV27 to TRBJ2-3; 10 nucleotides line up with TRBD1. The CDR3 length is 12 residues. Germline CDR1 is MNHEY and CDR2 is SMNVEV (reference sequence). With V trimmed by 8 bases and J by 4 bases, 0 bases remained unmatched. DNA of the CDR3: TGTGCCAGCGGACAGGGGGCAGATACGCAGTATTTT. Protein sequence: CASGQGADTQYF.

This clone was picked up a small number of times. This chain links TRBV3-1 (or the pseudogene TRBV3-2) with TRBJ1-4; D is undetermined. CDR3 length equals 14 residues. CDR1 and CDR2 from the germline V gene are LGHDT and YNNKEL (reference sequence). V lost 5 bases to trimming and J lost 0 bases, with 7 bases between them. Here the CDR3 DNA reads TGTGCCAGCAGCTCCAGAACAACTAATGAAAAACTGTTTTTT. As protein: CASSSRTTNEKLFF.

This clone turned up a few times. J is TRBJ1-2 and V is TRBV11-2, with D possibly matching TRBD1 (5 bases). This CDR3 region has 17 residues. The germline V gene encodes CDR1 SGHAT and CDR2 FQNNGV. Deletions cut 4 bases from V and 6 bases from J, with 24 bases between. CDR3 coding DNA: TGTGCCAGCAGCTCATCATGGGTCGTCCATCAGGGTCATGGCTACACCTTC. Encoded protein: CASSSSWVVHQGHGYTF. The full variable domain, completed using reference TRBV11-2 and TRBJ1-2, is EAGVAQSPRYKIIEKRQSVAFWCNPISGHATLYWYQQILGQGPKLLIQFQNNGVVDDSQLPKDRFSAERLKGVDSTLKIQPAKLEDSAVYLCASSSSWVVHQGHGYTFGSGTRLTVV.

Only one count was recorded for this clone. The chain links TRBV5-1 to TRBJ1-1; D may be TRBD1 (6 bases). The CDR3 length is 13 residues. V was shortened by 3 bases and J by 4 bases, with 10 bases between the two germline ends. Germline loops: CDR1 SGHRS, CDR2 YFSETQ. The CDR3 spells CASSSTGTTEAFF. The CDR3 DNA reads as TGCGCCAGCAGCTCCACAGGGACCACTGAAGCTTTCTTT.

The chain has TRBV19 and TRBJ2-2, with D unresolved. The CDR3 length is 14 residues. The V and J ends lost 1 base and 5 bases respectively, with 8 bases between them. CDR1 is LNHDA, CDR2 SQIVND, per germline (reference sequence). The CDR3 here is CASSIGRRTGELFF. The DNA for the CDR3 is TGTGCCAGTAGTATAGGCAGAAGAACCGGGGAGCTGTTTTTT.

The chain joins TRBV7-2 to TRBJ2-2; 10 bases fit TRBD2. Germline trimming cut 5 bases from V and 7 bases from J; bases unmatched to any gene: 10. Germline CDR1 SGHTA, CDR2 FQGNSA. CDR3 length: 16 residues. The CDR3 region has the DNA TGTGCCAGCAGCCTTAGCCCTAGCGGGGGTTTCGGGGAGCTGTTTTTT. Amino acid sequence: CASSLSPSGGFGELFF.

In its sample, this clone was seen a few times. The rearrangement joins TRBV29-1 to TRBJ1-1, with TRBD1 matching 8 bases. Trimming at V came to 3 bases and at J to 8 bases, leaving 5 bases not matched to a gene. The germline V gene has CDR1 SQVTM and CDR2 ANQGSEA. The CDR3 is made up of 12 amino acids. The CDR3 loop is CSVDGQGWEAFF. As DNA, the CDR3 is TGCAGCGTTGACGGACAGGGTTGGGAAGCTTTCTTT.

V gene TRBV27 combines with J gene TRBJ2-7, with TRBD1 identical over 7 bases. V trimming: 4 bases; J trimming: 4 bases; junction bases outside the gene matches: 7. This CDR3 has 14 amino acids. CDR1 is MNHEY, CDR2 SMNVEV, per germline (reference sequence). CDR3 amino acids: CASSSARDRYEQYF. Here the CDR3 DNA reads TGTGCCAGCAGTTCTGCCCGGGACAGATACGAGCAGTACTTC.

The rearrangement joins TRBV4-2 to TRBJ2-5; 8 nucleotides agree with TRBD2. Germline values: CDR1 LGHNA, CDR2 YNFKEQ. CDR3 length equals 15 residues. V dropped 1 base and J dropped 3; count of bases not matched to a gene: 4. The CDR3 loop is CASSQVGGGKETQYF. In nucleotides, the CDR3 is TGTGCCAGCAGCCAAGTAGGCGGGGGGAAAGAGACCCAGTACTTC.

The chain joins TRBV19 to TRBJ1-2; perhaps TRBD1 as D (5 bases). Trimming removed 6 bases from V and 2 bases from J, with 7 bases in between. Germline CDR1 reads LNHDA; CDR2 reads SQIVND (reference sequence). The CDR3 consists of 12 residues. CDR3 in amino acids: CASRSGNYGYTF. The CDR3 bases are TGTGCCAGTAGATCAGGGAACTATGGCTACACCTTC.

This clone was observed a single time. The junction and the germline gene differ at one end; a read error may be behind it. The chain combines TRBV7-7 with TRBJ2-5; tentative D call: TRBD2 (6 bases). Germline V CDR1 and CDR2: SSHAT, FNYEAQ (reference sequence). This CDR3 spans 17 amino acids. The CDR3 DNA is TGTGCTAGCAGCTGGGCCGGAGGGCCAGGCGGACGGGAGACCCAGTACTTC. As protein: CASSWAGGPGGRETQYF.

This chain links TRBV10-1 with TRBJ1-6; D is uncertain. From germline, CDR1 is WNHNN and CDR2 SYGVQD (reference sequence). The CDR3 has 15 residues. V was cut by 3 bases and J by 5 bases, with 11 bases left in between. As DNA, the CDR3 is TGCGCCAGCAGTGAATATCGAGGAAATAATTCACCCCTCCACTTT. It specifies CASSEYRGNNSPLHF.

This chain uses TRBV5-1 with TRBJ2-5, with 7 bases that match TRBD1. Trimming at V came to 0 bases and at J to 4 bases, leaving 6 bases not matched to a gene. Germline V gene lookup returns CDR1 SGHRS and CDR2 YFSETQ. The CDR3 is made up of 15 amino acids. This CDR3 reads CASSLAGTAGETQYF. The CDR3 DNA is TGCGCCAGCAGCTTGGCAGGGACAGCAGGAGAGACCCAGTACTTC.

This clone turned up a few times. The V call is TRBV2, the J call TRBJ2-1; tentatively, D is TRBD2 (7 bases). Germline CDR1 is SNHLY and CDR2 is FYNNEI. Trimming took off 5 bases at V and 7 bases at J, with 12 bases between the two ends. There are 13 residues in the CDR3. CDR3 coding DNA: TGTGCCAGCAGTAGGACAGCGGGGAATGAGCAGTTCTTC. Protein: CASSRTAGNEQFF.

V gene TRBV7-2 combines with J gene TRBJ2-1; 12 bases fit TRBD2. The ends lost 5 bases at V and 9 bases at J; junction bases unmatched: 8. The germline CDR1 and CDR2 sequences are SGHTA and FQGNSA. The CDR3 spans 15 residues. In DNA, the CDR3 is TGTGCCAGCAGCCCCCTAGCGGGGGGGCCGGGTGAGCAGTTCTTC. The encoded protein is CASSPLAGGPGEQFF.

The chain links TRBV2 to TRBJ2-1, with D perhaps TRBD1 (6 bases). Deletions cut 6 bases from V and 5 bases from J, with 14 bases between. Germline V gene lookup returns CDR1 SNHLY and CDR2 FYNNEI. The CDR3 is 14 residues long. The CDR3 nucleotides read TGTGCCAGCAGCAAAGGGGGTTGGGACAATGAGCAGTTCTTC. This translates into CASSKGGWDNEQFF.